This T cell receptor beta chain derives from a study of blood T cells in healthy people across ages. This clonotype was seen a handful of times. V shed 3 bases and J 4 bases; nucleotides not matched to a gene: 8. The CDR3 extends over 16 amino acids. The germline gives CDR1 DFQATT, CDR2 SNEGSKA (reference sequence). Next came a second PCR, run for about 7 to 12 cycles, which used a sample-barcoded 5' primer along with a J-beta primer mix. Each cDNA molecule carried a tag from a template-switch adaptor that contained 12 random nucleotides. TCRdb re-called the 5' RACE reads with MiXCR, one entry per CDR3 protein. Here the sample spans under 800,000 distinct CDR3 sequences, roughly 20% being singletons.

The V call is TRBV20-1, the J call TRBJ2-1, with 11 positions matching TRBD2. The sequence came from a man aged 65-85 years in good health. The source material was blood. As DNA, the CDR3 is TGCAGTGCTAGGGTATCGGCTAGCGGGAGGTACAATGAGCAGTTCTTC. As protein: CSARVSASGRYNEQFF.